The 30 T cell receptor beta chains below come from one sample, sequenced in a study of blood T cells in healthy people across ages. Sample-barcoded 5' priming and a J-beta primer mix drove a second PCR of roughly 6 to 12 cycles. TCRdb analysed the 5' RACE reads with MiXCR anew, one entry per CDR3 protein. The table includes about 1.4 million distinct CDR3 sequences, approximately 59% detected once. Material for sequencing was blood. The receptors were gathered from a man aged 18 to 29 in good health.

This clonotype showed up just once. The rearrangement uses TRBV6-5 and TRBJ1-5, with D perhaps matching TRBD1 (5 bases). Between the trimmed V and J ends, which lost 0 bases and 0 bases, there was a span of 9 bases. Germline values: CDR1 MNHEY, CDR2 SVGAGI. This CDR3 is 16 amino acids long. Here the CDR3 reads CASSYSRGGSNQPQHF. CDR3 sequence (DNA): TGTGCCAGCAGTTACTCGCGGGGGGGTAGCAATCAGCCCCAGCATTTT.

A single count supports this clonotype. V and J are TRBV7-2 and TRBJ2-5; no definite D call. Germline loops: CDR1 SGHTA, CDR2 FQGNSA. The CDR3 runs to 15 residues. The ends were cut back, 4 bases at V and 0 bases at J, with 12 bases in the middle. This CDR3 reads CASSSLTEYQETQYF. DNA for the CDR3: TGTGCCAGCAGCTCTTTGACGGAGTACCAAGAGACCCAGTACTTC.

The genes are TRBV28 and TRBJ2-7; no definite D call. CDR3 size: 14 residues. The germline V gene encodes CDR1 MDHEN and CDR2 SYDVKM. V was shortened by 10 bases and J by 2 bases, with 18 bases between the two germline ends. CDR3 DNA sequence: TGTGCCACCTCAGCCAGCAGCTCAACCTACGAGCAGTACTTC. This translates into CATSASSSTYEQYF. Based on the CDR3 plus reference TRBV28 and TRBJ2-7, the full variable domain is DVKVTQSSRYLVKRTGEKVFLECVQDMDHENMFWYRQDPGLGLRLIYFSYDVKMKEKGDIPEGYSVSREKKERFSLILESASTNQTSMYLCATSASSSTYEQYFGPGTRLTVT.

In this sample, this clonotype turned up a few times. This CDR3 reads CASSLTPSGLAGGQFF. The CDR3, as DNA: TGCGCCAGCAGCTTAACCCCCTCGGGACTAGCGGGAGGACAGTTCTTC. The genes are TRBV5-1 and TRBJ2-1; TRBD2 agrees at 15 bases. Germline assignment: CDR1 SGHRS and CDR2 YFSETQ. The length of the CDR3 is 16 residues. Trimming cost V 2 bases and J 13 bases; bases outside gene matches: 10.

V gene TRBV29-1 combines with J gene TRBJ2-1; TRBD2 matches 9 bases. Germline values: CDR1 SQVTM, CDR2 ANQGSEA. The CDR3 is 14 amino acids. V lost 6 bases to trimming and J lost 1 base; unmatched junction nucleotides: 4. In DNA form, the CDR3 reads TGCAGCGTGCAGACTAGCGGTTCCTACAATGAGCAGTTCTTC. Amino acids: CSVQTSGSYNEQFF.

The V call is TRBV5-1, the J call TRBJ2-1; 9 bases map to TRBD2. Germline lookup yields CDR1 SGHRS and CDR2 YFSETQ. V lost 0 bases, J lost 5 bases, and 6 bases stayed unmatched. This CDR3 is built from 16 residues. The DNA for the CDR3 is TGCGCCAGCAGCTTGGCGGCGGGAGGGCCCCACAATGAGCAGTTCTTC. Protein sequence: CASSLAAGGPHNEQFF. The full variable domain, completed using reference TRBV5-1 and TRBJ2-1, is KAGVTQTPRYLIKTRGQQVTLSCSPISGHRSVSWYQQTPGQGLQFLFEYFSETQRNKGNFPGRFSGRQFSNSRSEMNVSTLELGDSALYLCASSLAAGGPHNEQFFGPGTRLTVL.

The V call is TRBV29-1, the J call TRBJ1-4, with 7 nucleotides matching TRBD1. The CDR3 spans 14 residues. Trimming cost V 6 bases and J 5 bases; bases outside gene matches: 9. The V gene's germline CDR1 is SQVTM and CDR2 ANQGSEA. The CDR3 DNA sequence: TGCAGCGTCGCAGGGGGGCCTATGAATGAAAAACTGTTTTTT. Translation: CSVAGGPMNEKLFF.

DNA of the CDR3: TGCGCCAGCAGCCAAGGCCTGGGACAGGGGGACGCAGATACGCAGTATTTT. This codes for CASSQGLGQGDADTQYF. V gene TRBV4-1 combines with J gene TRBJ2-3, with 11 bases lining up with TRBD1. V trimming: 1 base; J trimming: 4 bases; junction bases outside the gene matches: 7. The CDR3 is 17 residues long. Germline values: CDR1 MGHRA, CDR2 YSYEKL.

The chain uses TRBV6-2 or TRBV6-3 and TRBJ2-3; 9 positions match TRBD2. The CDR3 length is 16 residues. Germline values: CDR1 MNHEY, CDR2 SVGEGT. V lost 6 bases and J lost 1; bases outside the gene matches: 8. This CDR3 reads CASSPIGGRGTDTQYF. CDR3 nucleotides: TGTGCCAGCAGCCCGATCGGCGGGAGGGGCACAGATACGCAGTATTTT.

The rearrangement joins TRBV12-3 or TRBV12-4 to TRBJ2-1; D perhaps matches TRBD1 (6 bases). This CDR3 comprises 13 residues. V was shortened by 3 bases and J by 6 bases, with 9 bases between the two germline ends. Here the CDR3 DNA reads TGTGCCAGCAGTTTGGGACATTTCAATGAGCAGTTCTTC. Translating it yields CASSLGHFNEQFF.

The genes are TRBV6-2 or TRBV6-3 and TRBJ1-4; 7 bases line up with TRBD1. Per the germline V gene, CDR1 is MNHEY and CDR2 is SVGEGT. The V gene end was trimmed by 2 bases and the J gene end by 0 bases; junction bases not matched to a gene: 6. The CDR3 covers 17 residues. The CDR3 DNA reads as TGTGCCAGCAGTTACACGGGACAGCGCGCAACTAATGAAAAACTGTTTTTT. Amino acids: CASSYTGQRATNEKLFF.

This clonotype occurred once. The genes are TRBV19 and TRBJ2-6; 7 bases fit TRBD1. Germline loops: CDR1 LNHDA, CDR2 SQIVND (reference sequence). The junction had 12 bases not matched to a gene; V was cut back by 9 bases and J by 7 bases. CDR3 size: 15 residues. CDR3 in amino acids: CASKQGPLGANVLTF. The CDR3 nucleotides are TGTGCCAGCAAACAGGGGCCGCTGGGAGCCAACGTCCTGACTTTC. The full variable domain, its missing parts supplied by reference TRBV19 and TRBJ2-6, is DGGITQSPKYLFRKEGQNVTLSCEQNLNHDAMYWYRQDPGQGLRLIYYSQIVNDFQKGDIAEGYSVSREKKESFPLTVTSAQKNPTAFYLCASKQGPLGANVLTFGAGSRLTVL.

Details on this clonotype: A much larger clone differs from this one at a single base, so this may be a read error. The CDR3 loop is CAISGRANHGYTF. The CDR3 nucleotides are TGTGCCATCAGTGGCAGGGCTAACCATGGCTACACCTTC. The chain couples TRBV10-3 to TRBJ1-2, with D maybe TRBD1 (5 bases). Looked up from germline, CDR1 is ENHRY and CDR2 is SYGVKD. The CDR3 is made up of 13 amino acids.

In regard to this clonotype: One end of the junction fails to match germline, which may point to a read error. The rearrangement joins TRBV4-3 to TRBJ1-2; TRBD1 is a possible D gene (6 bases). Germline-derived CDR1 and CDR2 are LGHNA and YSLEER. This CDR3 comprises 15 residues. The CDR3 sequence is CASSRKGVTNYGHTF. The DNA of the CDR3 is TGCGCCAGCAGCCGTAAGGGGGTGACTAACTATGGCCACACCTTC.

The chain employs TRBV6-2 or TRBV6-3 and TRBJ2-7; 12 positions agree with TRBD2. Germline values: CDR1 MNHEY, CDR2 SVGEGT. The CDR3 is made up of 15 amino acids. V dropped 7 bases and J dropped 2; count of bases not matched to a gene: 6. The CDR3 loop is CASNSRTSGTYEQYF. CDR3 in DNA: TGTGCCAGCAACTCTAGGACTAGCGGGACCTACGAGCAGTACTTC.

The chain joins TRBV3-1 to TRBJ1-4; TRBD1 matches 7 bases. The germline CDR1 and CDR2 sequences are LGHDT and YNNKEL (reference sequence). Trimming took 4 bases from V and 4 from J; bases not matched to a gene: 9. The CDR3 is made up of 16 amino acids. The CDR3 region has the DNA TGTGCCAGCAGCCCTGAACCGGGACAGCTTAATGAAAAACTGTTTTTT. Amino acids: CASSPEPGQLNEKLFF.

The chain uses TRBV7-9 and TRBJ2-3, with D unclear. This CDR3 has 15 amino acids. Germline V gene sequence: CDR1 SEHNR, CDR2 FQNEAQ (reference sequence). Trimming pared 2 bases from V and 2 bases from J, leaving 11 bases between. This CDR3 is CASSLTERYTDTQYF. The CDR3 DNA is TGTGCCAGCAGCTTAACCGAGAGGTACACAGATACGCAGTATTTT.

V usage is TRBV20-1 and J usage is TRBJ2-7; TRBD2 matches at 10 bases. This CDR3 comprises 16 residues. J gave up 4 bases and V 5 bases, and 14 bases lay outside the gene matches. Germline V gene lookup returns CDR1 DFQATT and CDR2 SNEGSKA (reference sequence). CDR3 sequence: CSASARLAGGVYEQYF. For the CDR3, the DNA is TGCAGTGCTTCCGCTAGATTAGCGGGAGGAGTTTACGAGCAGTACTTC.

The chain recombines TRBV20-1 with TRBJ2-7; a weak D match, TRBD2 (7 bases). Germline V lookup: CDR1 DFQATT, CDR2 SNEGSKA (reference sequence). This CDR3 is built from 13 residues. V shed 2 bases and J shed 3 bases, with 11 bases lying between them. DNA for the CDR3: TGCAGTGCTAGAAAGGGGGGGCTCTACGAGCAGTACTTC. Its protein product is CSARKGGLYEQYF.

This clonotype was observed a few times. The chain recombines TRBV5-5 with TRBJ2-4; perhaps TRBD2 as D (5 bases). V was cut by 0 bases and J by 4 bases, with 14 bases left in between. Germline V CDR1 and CDR2: SGHKS, YYEKEE (reference sequence). This CDR3 contains 16 residues. In nucleotides, the CDR3 is TGTGCCAGCAGCTTGGAGCAGGAGGTGGCGAAAAACATTCAGTACTTC. Translation gives CASSLEQEVAKNIQYF.

The chain links TRBV5-1 to TRBJ2-7; the D gene is possibly TRBD1 (6 bases). V shed 4 bases and J shed 3 bases, with 17 bases lying between them. Germline CDR1 and CDR2: SGHRS and YFSETQ. CDR3 length equals 15 residues. As DNA, the CDR3 is TGCGCCAGCAGCACTCAGCCTCGGACAGACTACGAGCAGTACTTC. Amino acid sequence: CASSTQPRTDYEQYF.

This chain joins TRBV6-2 or TRBV6-3 and TRBJ2-7; 7 positions agree with TRBD1. The ends lost 7 bases at V and 3 bases at J; junction bases unmatched: 12. Germline V CDR1 and CDR2: MNHEY, SVGEGT. This CDR3 is built from 15 residues. CDR3 nucleotide sequence: TGTGCCAGCACCGATCCCGGGACAGATTTCTACGAGCAGTACTTC. It specifies CASTDPGTDFYEQYF.

The genes are TRBV20-1 and TRBJ2-1; TRBD2 might be the D (5 bases). Germline V gene lookup returns CDR1 DFQATT and CDR2 SNEGSKA (reference sequence). With 0 bases removed from V and 14 bases from J, the gap between germline ends came to 14 bases. The CDR3 has 12 amino acids. CDR3 loop: CSARDQAAVEFF. In DNA form, the CDR3 reads TGCAGTGCTAGAGACCAAGCGGCTGTCGAGTTCTTC.

This clonotype was found a few times. This chain joins TRBV7-9 and TRBJ1-2; D not resolved. CDR3 length: 12 amino acids. Germline V gene data show CDR1 as SEHNR and CDR2 as FQNEAQ (reference sequence). The V and J ends lost 5 bases and 4 bases respectively, with 8 bases between them. The CDR3 nucleotides read TGTGCCAGCAGCAACTCAATCTATGGCTACACCTTC. It encodes CASSNSIYGYTF.

The chain uses TRBV5-1 and TRBJ1-2, with D perhaps TRBD1 (5 bases). The germline gives CDR1 SGHRS, CDR2 YFSETQ. There are 16 residues in the CDR3. Trimming cost V 4 bases and J 0 bases, with 16 bases left between them. The CDR3 DNA is TGCGCCAGCAGCCCGGGGGATGCTACGCCTAACTATGGCTACACCTTC. Its translation: CASSPGDATPNYGYTF.

This clonotype was counted a few times. This chain connects TRBV6-1 to TRBJ2-7, with a weak D call TRBD2 (6 bases). TRBJ2-5 matches the DNA end more closely, so the J call is doubtful. The CDR3 is made up of 11 amino acids. Germline values: CDR1 MNHNS, CDR2 SASEGT. The chain's CDR3 is CASTLGGTQYF. As DNA, the CDR3 is TGTGCCAGCACTCTGGGGGGGACCCAGTACTTC.

V gene TRBV10-3 combines with J gene TRBJ2-3; D call uncertain. V lost 3 bases, J lost 10 bases, and 11 bases lay in between. The CDR3 runs to 12 residues. Germline V lookup: CDR1 ENHRY, CDR2 SYGVKD. CDR3 sequence (DNA): TGTGCCATCAGTGAAGGCCTTTACCCGCAGTATTTT. As protein: CAISEGLYPQYF.

This rearrangement joins TRBV13 to TRBJ2-1; 11 bases map to TRBD2. V was clipped by 5 bases and J by 6 bases; unmatched bases: 6. The length of the CDR3 is 15 residues. Germline CDR1 and CDR2: PRHDT and FYEKMQ (reference sequence). CDR3 nucleotides: TGTGCCAGCAGCCAAGCTAGCGGGAGGTCCAATGAGCAGTTCTTC. Translating gives CASSQASGRSNEQFF.

The chain couples TRBV6-2 or TRBV6-3 to TRBJ2-3, with TRBD2 identical over 14 bases. Losses at the gene ends were 6 bases for V and 5 bases for J; bases not matched to a gene: 7. The germline V gene encodes CDR1 MNHEY and CDR2 SVGEGT. CDR3 length: 16 residues. The CDR3 is CASRPRLAGGQDTQYF. CDR3 bases: TGTGCCAGCAGACCACGACTAGCGGGGGGGCAAGATACGCAGTATTTT.

The V call is TRBV6-2 or TRBV6-3, the J call TRBJ1-6; D is undetermined. Germline CDR1 and CDR2: MNHEY and SVGEGT. CDR3 length equals 15 residues. Trimming removed 6 bases at V and 7 bases at J, with 16 bases between. The DNA for the CDR3 is TGTGCCAGCAGACTACCCGGGCCTAGGAATTCACCCCTCCACTTT. As protein: CASRLPGPRNSPLHF.